Each of the 22 T cell receptor beta chains below was sequenced from the same sample in a study of T-cell reconstitution after alpha-beta-depleted transplantation in children. Library preparation (for TCRbeta) was performed with unique molecular identifiers. Each CDR3 protein is one row after TCRdb ran MiXCR on the PCR reads. The table includes around 580,000 distinct CDR3 sequences, roughly 24% detected once. Sequenced here: PBMCs, mostly from graft donor cells, sampled 360 days after TCRalphabeta/CD19-depleted stem cell transplant. These receptors all come from a boy in the first two years of life who had a stem cell transplant for acute myeloid leukemia, so the T cells may come from the graft donor.

CDR3 region: CASSIVGRKNTEAFF. The CDR3 DNA reads as TGTGCCAGTAGTATAGTTGGCAGAAAAAACACTGAAGCTTTCTTT. V is TRBV19 and J is TRBJ1-1, with unresolved D. This CDR3 has 15 amino acids. V lost 1 base and J 2 bases, leaving 11 bases between the germline ends. Germline-derived CDR1 and CDR2 are LNHDA and SQIVND (reference sequence).

This chain uses TRBV30 with TRBJ2-7; the D is unclear. CDR1 GTSNPN and CDR2 SVGIG come from the germline V gene (reference sequence). V lost 1 base and J 0 bases, leaving 13 bases between the germline ends. CDR3 length: 15 residues. CDR3 coding DNA: TGTGCCTGGAGTGCCGACTCGAGGCCCTCCTACGAGCAGTACTTC. It codes for CAWSADSRPSYEQYF.

At least ten counts were recorded for this clonotype. This chain links TRBV5-1 with TRBJ2-1; D perhaps matches TRBD1 (5 bases). V lost 1 base to trimming and J lost 4 bases, with 9 bases between them. The CDR3 loop spans 14 amino acids. CDR1 is SGHRS, CDR2 YFSETQ, per germline. CDR3 nucleotides: TGCGCCAGCAGCTTGCAGGGTTTTTACAATGAGCAGTTCTTC. Its protein is CASSLQGFYNEQFF.

J is TRBJ2-7 and V is TRBV28; TRBD1 matches at 8 bases. V dropped 1 base and J dropped 3; count of bases not matched to a gene: 8. Germline CDR1 MDHEN, CDR2 SYDVKM. This CDR3 is built from 16 residues. Here the CDR3 DNA reads TGTGCCAGCAGTTTATTCGGACAGGGCTCCAACTACGAGCAGTACGTC. It is translated as CASSLFGQGSNYEQYV.

The chain employs TRBV29-1 and TRBJ1-6; the D is unclear. In germline, CDR1 is SQVTM, CDR2 ANQGSEA. Trimming removed 6 bases from V and 9 bases from J, with 21 bases in between. The CDR3 has 15 amino acids. The CDR3 DNA sequence: TGCAGCGTCCGGGATAGTGGGGAATTTGGTTCACCCCTCCACTTT. It codes for CSVRDSGEFGSPLHF.

The sample holds a few counts of this clonotype. The genes are TRBV12-3 or TRBV12-4 and TRBJ2-3; D gene ambiguous. The CDR3 sequence is 14 residues long. The V gene lost 5 bases and the J gene lost 2 bases, with 11 bases spanning the gap. CDR3 DNA sequence: TGTGCCAGCAGTCCCCGGGCCTTCACAGATACGCAGTATTTT. Its translation: CASSPRAFTDTQYF.

The gene calls are TRBV9 and TRBJ2-5; D unresolved. This CDR3 comprises 14 residues. The V gene's germline CDR1 is SGDLS and CDR2 YYNGEE. V was shortened by 0 bases and J by 2 bases, with 8 bases between the two germline ends. The CDR3 region is CASSVEPQQETQYF. CDR3 DNA: TGTGCCAGCAGCGTAGAACCACAACAAGAGACCCAGTACTTC.

There are a few counts of this clonotype. The chain links TRBV29-1 to TRBJ2-2; the D gene could be TRBD1 or TRBD2 (6 bases each). Germline V CDR1 and CDR2: SQVTM, ANQGSEA. The V and J ends lost 4 bases and 3 bases respectively, with 18 bases between them. CDR3 length: 16 amino acids. In DNA, the CDR3 is TGCAGCGTTGGGACGAGGGGGGCCATTGACACCGGGGAGCTGTTTTTT. Amino acid sequence: CSVGTRGAIDTGELFF.

This clonotype was seen only once. V gene TRBV14 combines with J gene TRBJ2-3; D may be TRBD2 (5 bases). Germline V gene data show CDR1 as SGHDN and CDR2 as FVKESK. Trimming shortened V by 7 bases and J by 2 bases, and 16 bases separated the two germline ends. The CDR3 is made up of 15 amino acids. The CDR3 DNA follows: TGTGCCAGCACCCTCAGATCGGGGTCCACAGATACGCAGTATTTT. Its translation: CASTLRSGSTDTQYF.

This clonotype has a count of ten or more. The chain joins TRBV6-1 to TRBJ1-1, with D unresolved. Germline V lookup: CDR1 MNHNS, CDR2 SASEGT. The V gene lost 0 bases and the J gene lost 1 base, with 3 bases spanning the gap. CDR3 size: 13 residues. The CDR3 is CASSEARNTEAFF. CDR3 DNA: TGTGCCAGCAGTGAAGCGAGGAACACTGAAGCTTTCTTT.

This clonotype was seen ten or more times. The rearrangement uses TRBV12-3 or TRBV12-4 and TRBJ2-2; D remains unclear. The CDR3 has 14 amino acids. V gave up 8 bases and J gave up 4 bases, with 14 bases separating them. This CDR3 reads CASLGWPGTGELFF. In DNA form, the CDR3 reads TGTGCCAGCCTAGGCTGGCCGGGCACCGGGGAGCTGTTTTTT.

V usage is TRBV6-5 and J usage is TRBJ1-2, with TRBD1 matching 10 bases. V lost 5 bases and J lost 6; bases outside the gene matches: 6. Per germline, CDR1 MNHEY and CDR2 SVGAGI. The CDR3 spans 14 residues. The CDR3 reads CASSRGTGEDGYTF. The CDR3 nucleotides read TGTGCCAGCAGTCGCGGGACAGGGGAGGATGGCTACACCTTC.

The chain uses TRBV20-1 and TRBJ2-1; weak D call: TRBD1 (7 bases). The CDR3 extends over 16 amino acids. V shed 1 base and J shed 2 bases, with 15 bases lying between them. Germline V CDR1 and CDR2: DFQATT, SNEGSKA (reference sequence). CDR3 in amino acids: CSARVGWRGPYNEQFF. The CDR3 DNA reads as TGCAGTGCTAGAGTGGGTTGGAGGGGGCCCTACAATGAGCAGTTCTTC.

This clonotype showed up many times. The J gene is TRBJ2-5, the V gene TRBV29-1, with unresolved D. V gave up 4 bases and J gave up 1 base, with 7 bases separating them. CDR1 and CDR2 from the germline V gene are SQVTM and ANQGSEA. CDR3 length equals 12 residues. The CDR3 region is CSVVTFQETQYF. For the CDR3, the DNA is TGCAGCGTTGTGACATTCCAAGAGACCCAGTACTTC.

At least ten counts were recorded for this clonotype. The J gene is TRBJ2-7, the V gene TRBV3-1; 9 nucleotides match TRBD1. Germline-derived CDR1 and CDR2 are LGHDT and YNNKEL (reference sequence). The CDR3 loop spans 16 amino acids. Germline trimming cut 1 base from V and 4 bases from J; bases unmatched to any gene: 8. The CDR3 DNA is TGTGCCAGCAGCCAAGCTCCGGGACAGGGCGCGTACGAGCAGTACTTC. Amino acids: CASSQAPGQGAYEQYF.

This clonotype has only a few counts. V is TRBV12-3 or TRBV12-4 and J is TRBJ2-3, with D possibly TRBD2 on 7 matching bases. The CDR3 spans 17 residues. V gave up 7 bases and J gave up 2 bases, with 22 bases separating them. CDR3 sequence (DNA): TGTGCCAGCACCCGGATCGAGGGGGGGATTTTCACAGATACGCAGTATTTT. Amino acids: CASTRIEGGIFTDTQYF.

The table lists this clonotype with a few counts. This chain links TRBV7-2 with TRBJ2-7; 8 bases match TRBD1. J lost 3 bases, V lost 5 bases, and 12 bases had no gene match. This CDR3 has 16 residues. Germline CDR1 is SGHTA and CDR2 is FQGNSA. The CDR3 DNA reads TGTGCCAGCAGCCGGGGGACAGGCCCTCCGGACTACGAGCAGTACTTC. It yields the protein CASSRGTGPPDYEQYF.

CDR3 sequence reads: CASRVGGYNEQFF. CDR3 nucleotides: TGTGCCAGCAGAGTCGGGGGCTACAATGAGCAGTTCTTC. The chain employs TRBV27 and TRBJ2-1; TRBD2 might be the D (6 bases). CDR3 length: 13 residues. The V gene lost 6 bases and the J gene lost 3 bases, with 9 bases spanning the gap. Germline V lookup: CDR1 MNHEY, CDR2 SMNVEV (reference sequence).

The V gene is TRBV6-1, the J gene TRBJ1-1; 10 nucleotides align to TRBD1. The CDR3 has 14 amino acids. Germline CDR1 is MNHNS and CDR2 is SASEGT. Trimming took 6 bases from V and 6 from J; bases not matched to a gene: 7. The CDR3 DNA follows: TGTGCCAGCAGAGCCGGGACAGGGGCCCCTGAAGCTTTCTTT. It yields the protein CASRAGTGAPEAFF.

This clonotype has at least ten counts. The chain uses TRBV18 and TRBJ2-5; D not resolved. Germline CDR1 is KGHSH and CDR2 is LQKENI. This CDR3 region has 13 residues. Trimming took off 6 bases at V and 1 base at J, with 9 bases between the two ends. CDR3 residues: CASSQTLQETQYF. The CDR3 nucleotides are TGTGCCAGCTCCCAGACACTCCAAGAGACCCAGTACTTC.

This clonotype was counted only a few times. The rearrangement links TRBV20-1 to TRBJ2-1, with 7 bases identical to TRBD1. The CDR3 consists of 17 residues. CDR1 DFQATT and CDR2 SNEGSKA come from the germline V gene (reference sequence). Trimming cost V 3 bases and J 3 bases; bases outside gene matches: 14. CDR3 in amino acids: CSARGWGRDRGYNEQFF. The CDR3 DNA follows: TGCAGTGCTAGGGGTTGGGGCCGGGACAGAGGCTACAATGAGCAGTTCTTC.

The V and J genes are TRBV12-3 or TRBV12-4 and TRBJ1-1, with a possible D match to TRBD1 (5 bases). V was pared by 3 bases and J by 5 bases, with 16 bases between. The CDR3 has 15 amino acids. The CDR3 sequence is CASSFRGRVRTEAFF. The CDR3 coding sequence is TGTGCCAGCAGTTTTAGGGGCAGGGTGCGGACTGAAGCTTTCTTT.